The clone carrying this TCR beta chain turned up a few times. Patients with uncontrolled infections, other autoimmune diseases, pregnancy or lactation were excluded. This CDR3 region has 14 residues. Trimming took off 4 bases at V and 7 bases at J, with 14 bases between the two ends. Germline lookup yields CDR1 MNHEY and CDR2 SMNVEV (reference sequence). The sample comes from a study of T cells in Graves' hyperthyroidism and ophthalmopathy. Amplification of TCR beta CDR3 regions used RNA as the template. TCR CDR3 regions were first amplified by RT-PCR with HTBI primers. TCRdb reprocessed the multiplex PCR reads with MiXCR, giving one entry per CDR3 protein. The data show around 600,000 distinct CDR3 sequences, about 15% seen once.

Sequenced: blood. This TCR came from a woman between 50 and 59 years old with Graves' ophthalmopathy. The chain uses TRBV27 and TRBJ2-1, with no clear D. The CDR3 bases are TGTGCCAGCAGTTCCCTCCCCCATTTGAATGAGCAGTTCTTC. This codes for CASSSLPHLNEQFF.